The 31 T cell receptor beta chains given below trace back to one sample, sequenced in a study of blood T cell repertoires in COVID-19. The data were produced by immunoSEQ multiplex PCR, yet TCRdb's version contains in-frame clones alone and is incomplete. The data hold 200,000 to 300,000 clones, with 80% to 90% observed a single time. Sample: peripheral blood. These receptors came from a man aged 45 to 65 with acute or convalescent COVID-19.

This rearrangement joins TRBV6-1 to TRBJ2-4, with 8 bases fitting TRBD1. The CDR3 length is 16 residues. In germline, CDR1 is MNHNS, CDR2 SASEGT. V shed 4 bases, J shed 0 bases, and the junction held 5 bases outside the gene matches. The CDR3 region has the DNA TGTGCCAGCAGTGGGGGACAGGTTCTAGCCAAAAACATTCAGTACTTC. Its protein is CASSGGQVLAKNIQYF.

The rearrangement links TRBV19 to TRBJ1-2, with D possibly matching TRBD1 (6 bases). The germline gives CDR1 LNHDA, CDR2 SQIVND (reference sequence). V dropped 5 bases and J dropped 6 bases, with 19 bases sitting between them. This CDR3 is 15 amino acids long. CDR3 amino acids: CASSPDRQYRDGYTF. The CDR3 DNA follows: TGTGCCAGTAGTCCAGACAGGCAGTATAGGGATGGCTACACCTTC.

This chain uses TRBV15 with TRBJ1-1; no firm D call. The CDR3 is made up of 13 amino acids. Trimming pared 3 bases from V and 1 base from J, leaving 6 bases between. Germline values: CDR1 LNHNV, CDR2 YYDKDF (reference sequence). The CDR3: CATSRAENTEAFF. CDR3 coding DNA: TGTGCCACCAGCAGGGCAGAGAACACTGAAGCTTTCTTT. The full variable domain, in which reference TRBV15 and TRBJ1-1 provide the parts outside the CDR3, is DAMVIQNPRYQVTQFGKPVTLSCSQTLNHNVMYWYQQKSSQAPKLLFHYYDKDFNNEADTPDNFQSRRPNTSFCFLDIRSPGLGDTAMYLCATSRAENTEAFFGQGTRLTVV.

The J gene is TRBJ2-2, the V gene TRBV18; TRBD2 matches 7 bases. With V trimmed by 3 bases and J by 3 bases, 4 bases remained unmatched. Germline V gene sequence: CDR1 KGHSH, CDR2 LQKENI. CDR3 size: 15 residues. CDR3 in DNA: TGTGCCAGCTCACCGCTAGCGGAGGACACCGGGGAGCTGTTTTTT. It is translated as CASSPLAEDTGELFF.

This chain links TRBV7-6 with TRBJ1-2, with 9 bases identical to TRBD1. CDR1 and CDR2 (germline): SGHVS, FNYEAQ. The CDR3 is 14 amino acids. V trimming: 5 bases; J trimming: 5 bases; junction bases outside the gene matches: 6. The CDR3 protein is CASSPGTGRYGYTF. The CDR3 region has the DNA TGTGCCAGCAGCCCCGGGACAGGGCGTTATGGCTACACCTTC.

The chain carries TRBV9 and TRBJ2-2; D might be TRBD2 (5 bases). Germline V CDR1 and CDR2: SGDLS, YYNGEE. The CDR3 runs to 15 residues. Trimming pared 1 base from V and 6 bases from J, leaving 13 bases between. This chain's CDR3 is CASSVFGDASGELFF. The CDR3 DNA follows: TGTGCCAGCAGCGTATTCGGGGATGCCTCCGGGGAGCTGTTTTTT.

This chain joins TRBV3-1 (or the pseudogene TRBV3-2) and TRBJ1-3; possible D gene TRBD1, 5 bases. The CDR3 extends over 14 amino acids. Germline-derived CDR1 and CDR2 are LGHDT and YNNKEL (reference sequence). Deletions cut 0 bases from V and 6 bases from J, with 9 bases between. Here the CDR3 reads CASSQETVVNTIYF. The CDR3 DNA follows: TGTGCCAGCAGCCAAGAGACAGTCGTAAACACCATATATTTT.

This clone was seen a handful of times. V usage is TRBV5-1 and J usage is TRBJ2-1, with 7 bases identical to TRBD2. V was clipped by 4 bases and J by 3 bases; unmatched bases: 10. This CDR3 is 16 amino acids long. Germline V gene lookup returns CDR1 SGHRS and CDR2 YFSETQ. CDR3 DNA sequence: TGCGCCAGCAGCGGGACCGCGGGAGTGGGCTACAATGAGCAGTTCTTC. Amino acids: CASSGTAGVGYNEQFF.

The chain is built from TRBV7-2 and TRBJ2-7; no definite D call. The CDR3 has 13 amino acids. Per germline, CDR1 SGHTA and CDR2 FQGNSA. The V gene lost 5 bases and the J gene lost 3 bases, with 11 bases spanning the gap. CDR3 nucleotides: TGTGCCAGCAGCAATAGCCGAGACTACGAGCAGTACTTC. Its translation: CASSNSRDYEQYF.

This chain joins TRBV6-6 and TRBJ2-5; D might be TRBD1 (5 bases). The germline gives CDR1 MNHNY, CDR2 SVGAGI (reference sequence). The CDR3 covers 17 residues. With 5 bases removed from V and 5 bases from J, the gap between germline ends came to 24 bases. The CDR3 nucleotides are TGTGCCAGCAGTCTAGTGGCAGGGCCTTTAGGAAGGGAGACCCAGTACTTC. As protein: CASSLVAGPLGRETQYF.

The J gene is TRBJ2-1, the V gene TRBV9; 11 bases map to TRBD2. The V segment lost 0 bases and the J segment 4 bases; nucleotides outside the gene matches: 3. Per the germline V gene, CDR1 is SGDLS and CDR2 is YYNGEE. There are 16 residues in the CDR3. CDR3 region: CASSVVGTSGYNEQFF. Here the CDR3 DNA reads TGTGCCAGCAGCGTAGTAGGGACTAGCGGTTACAATGAGCAGTTCTTC.

V and J are TRBV11-2 and TRBJ1-1; TRBD1 might be the D (5 bases). V was clipped by 1 base and J by 3 bases, with 12 bases between them. CDR1 and CDR2 (germline): SGHAT, FQNNGV. This CDR3 comprises 15 residues. CDR3: CASSLVTGGDTEAFF. Here the CDR3 DNA reads TGTGCCAGCAGCTTAGTAACAGGTGGAGACACTGAAGCTTTCTTT.

V usage is TRBV5-6 and J usage is TRBJ2-7, with D possibly being TRBD2 (5 bases). This CDR3 contains 14 residues. The germline V gene encodes CDR1 SGHDT and CDR2 YYEEEE. V gave up 3 bases and J gave up 4 bases, with 14 bases separating them. CDR3 coding DNA: TGTGCCAGCAGCTACCCAGGACTCGGTTACGAGCAGTACTTC. Amino acids: CASSYPGLGYEQYF.

The CDR3 nucleotides read TGTGCCACCAGCAGAGATCAGGGAAATCAGCCCCAGCATTTT. Translated: CATSRDQGNQPQHF. The V gene is TRBV15, the J gene TRBJ1-5, with D possibly being TRBD1 (5 bases). The V gene lost 0 bases and the J gene lost 4 bases, with 7 bases spanning the gap. From germline, CDR1 is LNHNV and CDR2 YYDKDF (reference sequence). The CDR3 spans 14 residues.

The chain is built from TRBV28 and TRBJ1-2; 8 positions agree with TRBD1. Germline loops: CDR1 MDHEN, CDR2 SYDVKM. The V gene end was trimmed by 5 bases and the J gene end by 7 bases; junction bases not matched to a gene: 9. The length of the CDR3 is 14 residues. The DNA of the CDR3 is TGTGCCAGCAGTGCCGGGGACAGGTCCGGTGGCTACACCTTC. Protein: CASSAGDRSGGYTF.

The rearrangement uses TRBV13 and TRBJ1-1; D is unresolved. This CDR3 contains 14 residues. V was cut by 1 base and J by 5 bases, with 11 bases left in between. The germline V gene has CDR1 PRHDT and CDR2 FYEKMQ (reference sequence). For the CDR3, the DNA is TGTGCCAGCAGCTTAGTGTCCGGGATAACTGAAGCTTTCTTT. Its translation: CASSLVSGITEAFF.

V gene TRBV28 combines with J gene TRBJ1-5; D is unresolved. The V end lost 7 bases, the J end lost 7 bases, and 8 bases lay between the germline ends. Germline CDR1 reads MDHEN; CDR2 reads SYDVKM. This CDR3 is 11 amino acids long. The CDR3 DNA is TGTGCCAGCAATGCGGGCCAGCCCCAGCATTTT. This encodes CASNAGQPQHF.

This chain connects TRBV7-3 to TRBJ2-3; D might be TRBD1 (6 bases). Per germline, CDR1 SGHTA and CDR2 FQGTGA. The CDR3 covers 14 residues. With 5 bases removed from V and 5 bases from J, the gap between germline ends came to 14 bases. This chain's CDR3 is CASSPQGHRDTQYF. Here the CDR3 DNA reads TGTGCCAGCAGCCCCCAGGGGCATAGAGATACGCAGTATTTT. Full variable domain (outside the CDR3, taken from reference TRBV7-3 and TRBJ2-3): GAGVSQTPSNKVTEKGKYVELRCDPISGHTALYWYRQSLGQGPEFLIYFQGTGAADDSGLPNDRFFAVRPEGSVSTLKIQRTERGDSAVYLCASSPQGHRDTQYFGPGTRLTVL.

The chain has TRBV7-3 and TRBJ2-1; 11 bases are a match to TRBD2. The CDR3 is made up of 15 amino acids. V dropped 5 bases and J dropped 5; count of bases not matched to a gene: 5. Germline CDR1 SGHTA, CDR2 FQGTGA. The CDR3 DNA reads TGTGCCAGCAGCAGGGGACTAGCGGCCAACAATGAGCAGTTCTTC. The encoded protein is CASSRGLAANNEQFF.

V and J are TRBV18 and TRBJ1-1, with 8 bases that match TRBD1. The CDR3 is made up of 16 amino acids. Germline loops: CDR1 KGHSH, CDR2 LQKENI. V lost 4 bases and J lost 5; bases outside the gene matches: 12. CDR3 amino acids: CASSLMTGEIGTEAFF. The CDR3 DNA is TGTGCCAGCTCACTAATGACAGGGGAGATAGGGACTGAAGCTTTCTTT.

The chain links TRBV6-2 or TRBV6-3 to TRBJ2-1, with 7 bases that match TRBD1. In germline, CDR1 is MNHEY, CDR2 SVGEGT. This CDR3 contains 14 residues. V gave up 4 bases and J gave up 6 bases; unmatched junction bases: 6. As DNA, the CDR3 is TGTGCCAGCAGTTCCGGGACAGTGTTCAATGAGCAGTTCTTC. Its translation is CASSSGTVFNEQFF.

V and J are TRBV29-1 and TRBJ1-2; no reliable D call. The CDR3 consists of 13 residues. V was clipped by 4 bases and J by 9 bases, with 18 bases between them. The germline V gene encodes CDR1 SQVTM and CDR2 ANQGSEA. CDR3 protein: CSVVSTDGGSYTF. In DNA, the CDR3 is TGCAGCGTTGTGAGTACGGATGGAGGAAGCTACACCTTC.

The rearrangement links TRBV6-5 to TRBJ1-1; perhaps TRBD1 as D (6 bases). Germline V CDR1 and CDR2: MNHEY, SVGAGI. This CDR3 is 14 amino acids long. V lost 6 bases and J lost 1, with 12 bases in between. In DNA, the CDR3 is TGTGCCAGCAGGCCCGGGACAAGGAACACTGAAGCTTTCTTT. This encodes CASRPGTRNTEAFF.

This clone has just a few counts. The V call is TRBV15, the J call TRBJ1-5; 7 bases agree with TRBD1. In germline, CDR1 is LNHNV, CDR2 YYDKDF (reference sequence). The CDR3 contains 18 residues. Trimming cost V 0 bases and J 4 bases; bases outside gene matches: 12. In DNA form, the CDR3 reads TGTGCCACCAGCAGAGACAGTAACACAGGGGTAGGTAATCAGCCCCAGCATTTT. Encoded protein: CATSRDSNTGVGNQPQHF.

The chain is built from TRBV28 and TRBJ1-6, with unresolved D. V was clipped by 6 bases and J by 11 bases, with 14 bases between them. Germline loops: CDR1 MDHEN, CDR2 SYDVKM. CDR3 length: 13 amino acids. The CDR3 region has the DNA TGTGCCAGCAGAATCGGAGGGATGGCACCCCTCCACTTT. Translated, it gives CASRIGGMAPLHF.

The chain is built from TRBV19 and TRBJ2-3, with 9 nucleotides matching TRBD2. The germline gives CDR1 LNHDA, CDR2 SQIVND (reference sequence). V trimming: 3 bases; J trimming: 0 bases; junction bases outside the gene matches: 10. The CDR3 runs 18 residues. The CDR3 sequence: CASSMGIGLAISTDTQYF. The CDR3 DNA reads TGTGCCAGTAGTATGGGGATAGGACTAGCGATTAGCACAGATACGCAGTATTTT.

The chain carries TRBV19 and TRBJ2-2; 11 positions match TRBD1. In germline, CDR1 is LNHDA, CDR2 SQIVND (reference sequence). CDR3 length equals 15 residues. Germline trimming cut 10 bases from V and 4 bases from J; bases unmatched to any gene: 8. This CDR3 is CATERDRGITGELFF. CDR3 sequence (DNA): TGTGCCACCGAGAGGGACAGGGGGATCACCGGGGAGCTGTTTTTT.

The rearrangement links TRBV7-9 to TRBJ2-7, with D perhaps TRBD2 (6 bases). Per the germline V gene, CDR1 is SEHNR and CDR2 is FQNEAQ (reference sequence). The CDR3 is 14 residues long. V gave up 1 base and J gave up 3 bases, with 10 bases separating them. The CDR3 sequence is CASSLGGEIYEQYF. The CDR3 DNA sequence: TGTGCCAGCAGCTTAGGCGGGGAGATCTACGAGCAGTACTTC. The entire variable domain, with the rest obtained from reference TRBV7-9 and TRBJ2-7, is as follows: DTGVSQNPRHKITKRGQNVTFRCDPISEHNRLYWYRQTLGQGPEFLTYFQNEAQLEKSRLLSDRFSAERPKGSFSTLEIQRTEQGDSAMYLCASSLGGEIYEQYFGPGTRLTVT.

This chain connects TRBV5-1 to TRBJ1-2, with D perhaps TRBD1 (5 bases). Germline CDR1 reads SGHRS; CDR2 reads YFSETQ. This CDR3 spans 14 amino acids. Between the trimmed V and J ends, which lost 0 bases and 3 bases, there was a span of 9 bases. The CDR3 DNA reads TGCGCCAGCAGCTTGGGTCAGGGTTACTATGGCTACACCTTC. Translation: CASSLGQGYYGYTF.

Concerning this clone: A junction end diverges from the germline sequence, so it may reflect a read error. J is TRBJ2-1 and V is TRBV12-3 or TRBV12-4; TRBD2 matches 9 bases. CDR3 length: 11 amino acids. In DNA form, the CDR3 reads TGTGCCAGCAGTATAGCGGGAGCACTGTTCTTC. Encoded protein: CASSIAGALFF.

The chain is built from TRBV6-6 and TRBJ1-2; 8 bases are shared with TRBD1. The CDR3 loop spans 16 amino acids. Per germline, CDR1 MNHNY and CDR2 SVGAGI (reference sequence). V lost 5 bases, J lost 4 bases, and 12 bases stayed unmatched. The CDR3 nucleotides read TGTGCCAGCAGTCCCTCCACAGGGGGGGGCCTCTATGGCTACACCTTC. It yields the protein CASSPSTGGGLYGYTF.